The 24 T cell receptor beta chains listed next were all sequenced from one sample in a study of cytomegalovirus exposure and HLA in healthy donors. Vbeta (60) and Jbeta (13) primers were used in the PCR. The method was immunoSEQ multiplex PCR; TCRdb's version includes in-frame clones alone and lacks a portion of them. The profile shows more than 150,000 clones, around 80% of them singletons. The sequencing sample was made of PBMCs. The receptor source for this set is a woman between 18 and 29 years old in good health and CMV-seropositive.

J is TRBJ1-2 and V is TRBV6-1, with no clear D. CDR1 and CDR2 (germline): MNHNS, SASEGT. This CDR3 region has 13 residues. V was trimmed by 4 bases and J by 3 bases, leaving 9 bases between them. CDR3 nucleotides: TGTGCCAGCAGTGTTACTAACGACTATGGCTACACCTTC. Translation gives CASSVTNDYGYTF.

The chain employs TRBV11-2 and TRBJ2-1; 7 bases agree with TRBD1. This CDR3 spans 15 amino acids. Trimming cost V 4 bases and J 8 bases; bases outside gene matches: 11. From germline, CDR1 is SGHAT and CDR2 FQNNGV. As DNA, the CDR3 is TGTGCCAGCAGCTCCCGACAGGGAGAAGTCGATGAGCAGTTCTTC. Amino acid sequence: CASSSRQGEVDEQFF. The whole variable domain, filled in from reference TRBV11-2 and TRBJ2-1, reads EAGVAQSPRYKIIEKRQSVAFWCNPISGHATLYWYQQILGQGPKLLIQFQNNGVVDDSQLPKDRFSAERLKGVDSTLKIQPAKLEDSAVYLCASSSRQGEVDEQFFGPGTRLTVL.

The V gene is TRBV7-9, the J gene TRBJ1-2; no definite D call. There are 12 residues in the CDR3. V dropped 1 base and J dropped 8 bases, with 8 bases sitting between them. Per the germline V gene, CDR1 is SEHNR and CDR2 is FQNEAQ (reference sequence). The chain's CDR3 is CASSLGPRGYTF. The DNA for the CDR3 is TGTGCCAGCAGCTTAGGCCCTAGGGGCTACACCTTC.

This chain links TRBV5-1 with TRBJ2-1; TRBD2 is a possible D gene (6 bases). The germline V and J ends were trimmed by 6 bases and 5 bases, with 15 bases remaining between them. This CDR3 has 14 amino acids. Germline V gene sequence: CDR1 SGHRS, CDR2 YFSETQ. The CDR3 DNA is TGCGCCAGCAACCCGGAGGGTTCCCACAATGAGCAGTTCTTC. It is translated as CASNPEGSHNEQFF.

The sample holds one count of this clone. The chain joins TRBV28 to TRBJ2-6; 8 nucleotides line up with TRBD1. The CDR3 is made up of 15 amino acids. Germline CDR1 MDHEN, CDR2 SYDVKM. V was clipped by 4 bases and J by 3 bases; unmatched bases: 2. The CDR3 loop reads CASSYDRGGANVLTF. The CDR3 DNA reads TGTGCCAGCAGTTACGACAGGGGTGGGGCCAACGTCCTGACTTTC.

The genes are TRBV6-5 and TRBJ1-6; tentative D call: TRBD1 (6 bases). This CDR3 region has 15 residues. In germline, CDR1 is MNHEY, CDR2 SVGAGI. Trimming shortened V by 10 bases and J by 6 bases, and 19 bases separated the two germline ends. The CDR3 here is CATTMAGVGNSPLHF. The CDR3 DNA reads as TGTGCCACTACCATGGCAGGGGTGGGTAATTCACCCCTCCACTTT.

This rearrangement joins TRBV5-1 to TRBJ1-2; D not resolved. Trimming took 5 bases from V and 3 from J, leaving 14 bases between them. CDR1 and CDR2 from the germline V gene are SGHRS and YFSETQ. The CDR3 length is 14 residues. CDR3 protein: CASSALGRDYGYTF. The DNA for the CDR3 is TGCGCCAGCAGTGCTTTGGGTCGGGACTATGGCTACACCTTC.

The chain employs TRBV11-3 and TRBJ1-1; perhaps TRBD1 as D (6 bases). Germline CDR1 is SGHNT and CDR2 is YENEEA. CDR3 length: 15 residues. V gave up 5 bases and J gave up 0 bases, with 13 bases separating them. The CDR3 loop is CASSHVEGVNTEAFF. The CDR3 DNA reads as TGTGCCAGCAGCCATGTTGAGGGGGTGAACACTGAAGCTTTCTTT.

V gene TRBV10-1 combines with J gene TRBJ2-1; D uncertain. Germline assignment: CDR1 WNHNN and CDR2 SYGVQD (reference sequence). V lost 6 bases and J lost 0, with 6 bases in between. The CDR3 runs 13 residues. The CDR3 bases are TGCGCCAGCAGGGCCAGCTCCTACAATGAGCAGTTCTTC. Encoded protein: CASRASSYNEQFF.

This chain connects TRBV9 to TRBJ2-3, with D possibly being TRBD1 (5 bases). The germline V and J ends were trimmed by 4 bases and 0 bases, with 15 bases remaining between them. CDR1 and CDR2 (germline): SGDLS, YYNGEE. The CDR3 is 16 amino acids. DNA for the CDR3: TGTGCCAGCAGCACCCCGACAGACTTTAGCACAGATACGCAGTATTTT. Translated: CASSTPTDFSTDTQYF.

The chain is built from TRBV28 and TRBJ1-1, with D maybe TRBD1 (6 bases). The CDR3 has 14 amino acids. Germline V gives CDR1 MDHEN, CDR2 SYDVKM. The V end lost 7 bases, the J end lost 3 bases, and 15 bases lay between the germline ends. CDR3 region: CASTPGGLDTEAFF. CDR3 DNA: TGTGCCAGCACCCCCGGGGGGCTAGACACTGAAGCTTTCTTT.

This chain uses TRBV28 with TRBJ2-7; D is perhaps TRBD2 (5 bases). The V end lost 5 bases, the J end lost 6 bases, and 8 bases lay between the germline ends. Germline CDR1 is MDHEN and CDR2 is SYDVKM. This CDR3 is 11 amino acids long. CDR3 DNA: TGTGCCAGCAGTCCGGGATTCGAGCAGTACTTC. This sequence encodes CASSPGFEQYF. The full variable domain, with the rest looked up from reference TRBV28 and TRBJ2-7, is DVKVTQSSRYLVKRTGEKVFLECVQDMDHENMFWYRQDPGLGLRLIYFSYDVKMKEKGDIPEGYSVSREKKERFSLILESASTNQTSMYLCASSPGFEQYFGPGTRLTVT.

The chain joins TRBV7-3 to TRBJ2-1; maybe TRBD1 (5 bases). The CDR3 runs 15 residues. Trimming stripped 2 bases from V and 1 base from J, with 9 bases between. Per germline, CDR1 SGHTA and CDR2 FQGTGA. CDR3 nucleotides: TGTGCCAGCAGCTTATCGGCAGGGTCCTACAATGAGCAGTTCTTC. Translating gives CASSLSAGSYNEQFF. The complete variable domain, with remaining parts taken from reference TRBV7-3 and TRBJ2-1, reads GAGVSQTPSNKVTEKGKYVELRCDPISGHTALYWYRQSLGQGPEFLIYFQGTGAADDSGLPNDRFFAVRPEGSVSTLKIQRTERGDSAVYLCASSLSAGSYNEQFFGPGTRLTVL.

The CDR3 sequence is CASSLGQGEGGYTF. In nucleotides, the CDR3 is TGTGCCAGCAGCTTGGGACAGGGAGAGGGTGGCTACACCTTC. The V and J genes are TRBV5-4 and TRBJ1-2; 7 bases fit TRBD1. Germline loops: CDR1 SGHNT, CDR2 YYREEE (reference sequence). CDR3 length equals 14 residues. V lost 0 bases and J lost 7; bases outside the gene matches: 6.

V and J are TRBV5-6 and TRBJ1-1; D gene uncertain. V lost 6 bases and J 0 bases, leaving 12 bases between the germline ends. CDR1 is SGHDT and CDR2 is YYEEEE in the germline V gene. This CDR3 is built from 14 residues. The CDR3 nucleotides are TGTGCCAGCACGTTTGGAGGAATGAACACTGAAGCTTTCTTT. Protein product: CASTFGGMNTEAFF.

This clone was observed once. The chain couples TRBV6-5 to TRBJ2-1; a possible D gene is TRBD2 (6 bases). V was trimmed by 0 bases and J by 5 bases, leaving 14 bases between them. This CDR3 has 16 amino acids. CDR1 and CDR2 from the germline V gene are MNHEY and SVGAGI. DNA of the CDR3: TGTGCCAGCAGTTACTCGATCGCTAGCGTGCACAATGAGCAGTTCTTC. Encoded protein: CASSYSIASVHNEQFF.

DNA of the CDR3: TGTGCCAGCAGTAAAGGGAGCTCCTACAATGAGCAGTTCTTC. It is translated as CASSKGSSYNEQFF. The genes are TRBV2 and TRBJ2-1; TRBD2 might be the D (5 bases). V was pared by 5 bases and J by 0 bases, with 8 bases between. Looked up from germline, CDR1 is SNHLY and CDR2 is FYNNEI. This CDR3 has 14 amino acids.

The table lists this clone with a few counts. An end of the junction differs from the germline gene, which may be a read error. The identical CDR3 is also encoded by other nucleotide sequences in the sample. The chain is built from TRBV7-7 and TRBJ2-3; 10 bases fit TRBD1. The CDR3 is 15 amino acids. CDR1 is SSHAT, CDR2 FNYEAQ, per germline (reference sequence). As DNA, the CDR3 is TGTGCTAGCAGCCCGACAGGGGGCCTCCCAGATACGCAGTATTTT. Translating gives CASSPTGGLPDTQYF.

The gene calls are TRBV10-3 and TRBJ2-5, with D possibly TRBD2 on 5 matching bases. Trimming pared 0 bases from V and 5 bases from J, leaving 10 bases between. The V gene's germline CDR1 is ENHRY and CDR2 SYGVKD. This CDR3 has 14 residues. The CDR3 nucleotides read TGTGCCATCAGTGAGTCGCCCCTAGCTGAGACCCAGTACTTC. Its translation is CAISESPLAETQYF.

The V and J genes are TRBV27 and TRBJ2-2; a weak D match, TRBD1 (6 bases). V shed 5 bases and J shed 0 bases, with 7 bases lying between them. Germline loops: CDR1 MNHEY, CDR2 SMNVEV (reference sequence). This CDR3 comprises 14 residues. The DNA of the CDR3 is TGTGCCAGCAGTAGGACAGCGAACACCGGGGAGCTGTTTTTT. Protein: CASSRTANTGELFF.

The chain couples TRBV27 to TRBJ1-5; TRBD1 matches 10 bases. CDR3 size: 17 residues. Per germline, CDR1 MNHEY and CDR2 SMNVEV (reference sequence). V dropped 5 bases and J dropped 6; count of bases not matched to a gene: 13. CDR3 nucleotide sequence: TGTGCCAGCAGTCCGTTACCGGGACAGGGGAGGGTTCAGCCCCAGCATTTT. This codes for CASSPLPGQGRVQPQHF.

The chain combines TRBV7-2 with TRBJ2-2; 9 bases fit TRBD2. The V gene's germline CDR1 is SGHTA and CDR2 FQGNSA. V dropped 2 bases and J dropped 5; count of bases not matched to a gene: 12. This CDR3 has 18 amino acids. The CDR3 DNA sequence: TGTGCCAGCAGCTTAAGGAATGGGCGGGGGGGAGGTACCGGGGAGCTGTTTTTT. The encoded protein is CASSLRNGRGGGTGELFF. The variable domain in full, with the rest retrieved from reference TRBV7-2 and TRBJ2-2, is GAGVSQSPSNKVTEKGKDVELRCDPISGHTALYWYRQSLGQGLEFLIYFQGNSAPDKSGLPSDRFSAERTGGSVSTLTIQRTQQEDSAVYLCASSLRNGRGGGTGELFFGEGSRLTVL.

The V gene is TRBV9, the J gene TRBJ2-7, with 12 bases matching TRBD1. The germline V gene encodes CDR1 SGDLS and CDR2 YYNGEE. This CDR3 has 15 residues. V shed 0 bases, J shed 5 bases, and the junction held 3 bases outside the gene matches. CDR3 protein: CASSVEGQGADEQYF. CDR3 bases: TGTGCCAGCAGCGTAGAGGGACAGGGGGCGGACGAGCAGTACTTC.

This chain uses TRBV27 with TRBJ2-7; D not resolved. The V gene lost 0 bases and the J gene lost 2 bases, with 11 bases spanning the gap. This CDR3 is built from 15 residues. Germline V CDR1 and CDR2: MNHEY, SMNVEV (reference sequence). CDR3 sequence (DNA): TGTGCCAGCAGTTTATCCCCTGGCCCCGCCTACGAGCAGTACTTC. It yields the protein CASSLSPGPAYEQYF.